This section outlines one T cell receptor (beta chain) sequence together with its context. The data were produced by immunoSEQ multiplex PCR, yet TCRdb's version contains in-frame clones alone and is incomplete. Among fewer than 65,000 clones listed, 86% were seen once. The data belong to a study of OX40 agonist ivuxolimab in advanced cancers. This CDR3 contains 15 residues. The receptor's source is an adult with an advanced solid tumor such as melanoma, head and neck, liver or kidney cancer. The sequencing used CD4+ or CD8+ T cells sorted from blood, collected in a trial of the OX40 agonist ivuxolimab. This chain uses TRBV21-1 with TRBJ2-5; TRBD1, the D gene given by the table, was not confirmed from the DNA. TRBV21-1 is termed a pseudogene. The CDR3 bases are TGTGCCAGCAGCAAGGGACAGGGTTTTCGGGAGACCCAGTACTTC. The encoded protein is CASSKGQGFRETQYF.